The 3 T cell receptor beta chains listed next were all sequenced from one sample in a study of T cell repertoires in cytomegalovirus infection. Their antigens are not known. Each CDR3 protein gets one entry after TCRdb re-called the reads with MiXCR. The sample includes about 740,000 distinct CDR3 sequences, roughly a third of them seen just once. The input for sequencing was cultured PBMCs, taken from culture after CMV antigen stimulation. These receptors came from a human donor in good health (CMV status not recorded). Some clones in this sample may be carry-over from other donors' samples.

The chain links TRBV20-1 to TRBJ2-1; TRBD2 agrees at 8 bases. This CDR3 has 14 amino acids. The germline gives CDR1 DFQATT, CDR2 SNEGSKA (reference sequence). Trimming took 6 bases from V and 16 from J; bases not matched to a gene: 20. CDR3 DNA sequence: TGCAGTGCGGGGATGGGACTAGACTACGGAGGGGGATTCTTC. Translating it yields CSAGMGLDYGGGFF.

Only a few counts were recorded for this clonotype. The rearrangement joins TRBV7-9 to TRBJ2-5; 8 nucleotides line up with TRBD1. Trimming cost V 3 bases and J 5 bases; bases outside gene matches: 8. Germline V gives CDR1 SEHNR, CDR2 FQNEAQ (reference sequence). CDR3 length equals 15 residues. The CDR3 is CASSLNRGIGETQYF. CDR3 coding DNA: TGTGCCAGCAGCTTGAACAGGGGGATAGGCGAGACCCAGTACTTC.

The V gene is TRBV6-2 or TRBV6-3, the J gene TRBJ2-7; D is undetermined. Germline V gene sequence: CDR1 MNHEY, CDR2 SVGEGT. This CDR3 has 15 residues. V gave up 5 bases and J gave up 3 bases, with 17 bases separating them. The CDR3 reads CASSIGLIDRYEQYF. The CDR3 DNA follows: TGTGCCAGCAGTATAGGGCTCATCGATCGCTACGAGCAGTACTTC.